This T cell receptor beta chain came from a study of patients and donors after allogeneic stem cell transplantation. Each CDR3 protein gets one entry after TCRdb re-called the RT-PCR reads with MiXCR. The sample contains around 150,000 distinct CDR3 sequences, about two fifths of which appear only once. This clonotype has a handful of counts. V gave up 1 base and J gave up 3 bases; unmatched junction bases: 4. CDR3 length: 16 residues. Per germline, CDR1 DFQATT and CDR2 SNEGSKA (reference sequence). This rearrangement joins TRBV20-1 to TRBJ2-2; TRBD2 agrees at 11 bases. This TCR was recovered from a human donor who was either an allogeneic HSCT recipient or a stem cell or donor lymphocyte infusion donor (not recorded which). It is not recorded whose cells these are; they may come from a transplant donor. The sample consisted of blood, either unsorted or a sorted T cell fraction (not recorded which). The CDR3 DNA reads TGCAGTGCTAGAGTCCCGGGACTAGCGGACACCGGGGAGCTGTTTTTT. The encoded protein is CSARVPGLADTGELFF.